Each of the 7 T cell receptor beta chains below was sequenced from the same sample in a study of T cell responses to AZD1222 COVID-19 vaccine. Libraries were prepared by immunoSEQ multiplex PCR; TCRdb keeps only in-frame clonotypes and omits some of them. Among 150,000 to 190,000 clones listed, approximately 90% were seen once. This material consisted of peripheral blood, taken on day 0 of AZD1222 vaccination. The receptor source for this set is an adult in good health.

This clone was detected a few times. J is TRBJ2-7 and V is TRBV7-2; 8 bases are shared with TRBD1. This CDR3 has 16 amino acids. The trim removed 5 bases at V and 2 bases at J, leaving 11 bases unmatched. Per germline, CDR1 SGHTA and CDR2 FQGNSA. The CDR3 DNA follows: TGTGCCAGCAGCATTCAGACAGGGGCTATTACCTACGAGCAGTACTTC. Translating it yields CASSIQTGAITYEQYF. The complete variable domain, with remaining parts taken from reference TRBV7-2 and TRBJ2-7, reads GAGVSQSPSNKVTEKGKDVELRCDPISGHTALYWYRQSLGQGLEFLIYFQGNSAPDKSGLPSDRFSAERTGGSVSTLTIQRTQQEDSAVYLCASSIQTGAITYEQYFGPGTRLTVT.

This sequence joins TRBV7-2 and TRBJ2-5; tentatively, D is TRBD2 (6 bases). The V and J ends lost 1 base and 4 bases respectively, with 10 bases between them. Germline lookup yields CDR1 SGHTA and CDR2 FQGNSA. This CDR3 contains 14 residues. The CDR3 is CASSLGAGRETQYF. The CDR3 nucleotides read TGTGCCAGCAGCTTAGGGGCCGGGAGAGAGACCCAGTACTTC.

The table lists this clone with a few counts. This sequence joins TRBV28 and TRBJ2-2; TRBD1 matches 9 bases. The CDR3 has 16 residues. Germline V lookup: CDR1 MDHEN, CDR2 SYDVKM. Losses at the gene ends were 5 bases for V and 4 bases for J; bases not matched to a gene: 8. The CDR3 reads CASSIMKGQGTGELFF. The CDR3 DNA reads as TGTGCCAGCAGTATAATGAAGGGACAGGGCACCGGGGAGCTGTTTTTT. Combining the CDR3 with reference TRBV28 and TRBJ2-2 gives the whole variable domain DVKVTQSSRYLVKRTGEKVFLECVQDMDHENMFWYRQDPGLGLRLIYFSYDVKMKEKGDIPEGYSVSREKKERFSLILESASTNQTSMYLCASSIMKGQGTGELFFGEGSRLTVL.

This clone has only one observation. The genes are TRBV2 and TRBJ1-2; maybe TRBD1 (5 bases). The CDR3 covers 11 residues. CDR1 is SNHLY, CDR2 FYNNEI, per germline. V was trimmed by 8 bases and J by 5 bases, leaving 9 bases between them. In DNA, the CDR3 is TGTGCCAGCGGGGGGGGTTATGGCTACACCTTC. This encodes CASGGGYGYTF.

There are a few counts of this clone. V and J are TRBV6-1 and TRBJ1-3; no clear D gene. CDR3 size: 16 residues. V lost 1 base and J 0 bases, leaving 10 bases between the germline ends. CDR1 is MNHNS and CDR2 is SASEGT in the germline V gene. The CDR3 coding sequence is TGTGCCAGCAGTGAAGTTGGGCCGATCTCTGGAAACACCATATATTTT. This codes for CASSEVGPISGNTIYF.

The V and J genes are TRBV6-5 and TRBJ1-5, with a tentative D call TRBD1 (5 bases). The CDR3 is 15 residues long. CDR1 is MNHEY and CDR2 is SVGAGI in the germline V gene. The V gene lost 2 bases and the J gene lost 4 bases, with 12 bases spanning the gap. The CDR3 spells CASSYGGGGNQPQHF. CDR3 nucleotides: TGTGCCAGCAGTTACGGCGGGGGAGGGAATCAGCCCCAGCATTTT.

This chain connects TRBV6-5 to TRBJ1-3, with D maybe TRBD1 (6 bases). Germline V lookup: CDR1 MNHEY, CDR2 SVGAGI. Trimming removed 2 bases from V and 0 bases from J, with 8 bases in between. This CDR3 is built from 15 residues. The CDR3 DNA reads as TGTGCCAGCAGTTACGGGGGCCGCTCTGGAAACACCATATATTTT. It translates to CASSYGGRSGNTIYF.